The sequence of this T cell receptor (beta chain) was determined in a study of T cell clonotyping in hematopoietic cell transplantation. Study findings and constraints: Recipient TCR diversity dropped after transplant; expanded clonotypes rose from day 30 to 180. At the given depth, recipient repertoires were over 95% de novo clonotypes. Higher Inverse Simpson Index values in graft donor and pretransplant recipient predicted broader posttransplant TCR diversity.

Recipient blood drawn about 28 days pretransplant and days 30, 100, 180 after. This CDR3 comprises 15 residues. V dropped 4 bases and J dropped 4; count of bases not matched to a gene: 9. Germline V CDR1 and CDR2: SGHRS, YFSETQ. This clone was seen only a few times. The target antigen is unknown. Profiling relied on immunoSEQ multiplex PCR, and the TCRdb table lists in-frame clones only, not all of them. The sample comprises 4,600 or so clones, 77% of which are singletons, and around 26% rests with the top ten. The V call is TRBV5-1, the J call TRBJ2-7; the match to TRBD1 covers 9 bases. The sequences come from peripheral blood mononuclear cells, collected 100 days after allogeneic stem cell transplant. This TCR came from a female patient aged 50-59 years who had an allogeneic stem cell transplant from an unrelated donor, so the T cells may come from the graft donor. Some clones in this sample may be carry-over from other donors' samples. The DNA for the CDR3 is TGCGCCAGCAGCACCCTCGGGACAGGGATTTACGAGCAGTACTTC. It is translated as CASSTLGTGIYEQYF.